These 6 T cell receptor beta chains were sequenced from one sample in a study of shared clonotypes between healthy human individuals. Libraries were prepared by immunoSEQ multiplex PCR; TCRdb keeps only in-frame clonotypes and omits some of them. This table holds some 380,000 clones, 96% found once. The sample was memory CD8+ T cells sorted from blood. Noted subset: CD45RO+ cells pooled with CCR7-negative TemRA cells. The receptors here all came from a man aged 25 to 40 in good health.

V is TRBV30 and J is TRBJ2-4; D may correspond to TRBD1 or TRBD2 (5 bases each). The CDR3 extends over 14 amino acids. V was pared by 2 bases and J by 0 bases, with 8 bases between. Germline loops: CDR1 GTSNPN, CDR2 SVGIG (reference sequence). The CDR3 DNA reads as TGTGCCTGGAGTATGGGGGTAGCCAAAAACATTCAGTACTTC. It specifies CAWSMGVAKNIQYF. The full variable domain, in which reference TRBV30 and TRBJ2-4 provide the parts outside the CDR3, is SQTIHQWPATLVQPVGSPLSLECTVEGTSNPNLYWYRQAAGRGLQLLFYSVGIGQISSEVPQNLSASRPQDRQFILSSKKLLLSDSGFYLCAWSMGVAKNIQYFGAGTRLSVL.

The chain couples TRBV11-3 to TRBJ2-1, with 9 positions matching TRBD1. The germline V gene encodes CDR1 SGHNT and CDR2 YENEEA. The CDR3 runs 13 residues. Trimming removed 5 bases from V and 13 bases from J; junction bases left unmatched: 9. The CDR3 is CASSRNPGQGQFF. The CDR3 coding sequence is TGTGCCAGCAGCCGCAACCCGGGACAGGGACAGTTCTTC.

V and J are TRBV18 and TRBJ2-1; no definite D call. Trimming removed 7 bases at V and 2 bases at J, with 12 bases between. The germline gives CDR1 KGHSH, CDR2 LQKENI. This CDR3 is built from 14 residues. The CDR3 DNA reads TGTGCCAGCTTTGGCGACCTGACCTACAATGAGCAGTTCTTC. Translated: CASFGDLTYNEQFF.

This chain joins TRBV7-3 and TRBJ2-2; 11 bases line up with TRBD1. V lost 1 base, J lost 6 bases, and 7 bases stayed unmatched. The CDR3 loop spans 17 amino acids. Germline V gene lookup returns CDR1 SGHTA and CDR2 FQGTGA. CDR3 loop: CASSLNPGTGGAGELFF. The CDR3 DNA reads TGTGCCAGCAGCTTAAACCCCGGGACAGGGGGGGCCGGGGAGCTGTTTTTT. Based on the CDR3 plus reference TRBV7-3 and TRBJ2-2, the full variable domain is GAGVSQTPSNKVTEKGKYVELRCDPISGHTALYWYRQSLGQGPEFLIYFQGTGAADDSGLPNDRFFAVRPEGSVSTLKIQRTERGDSAVYLCASSLNPGTGGAGELFFGEGSRLTVL.

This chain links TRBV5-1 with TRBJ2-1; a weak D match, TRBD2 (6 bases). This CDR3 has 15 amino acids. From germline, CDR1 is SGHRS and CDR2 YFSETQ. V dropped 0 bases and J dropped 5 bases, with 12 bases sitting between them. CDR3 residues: CASSLGTSFNNEQFF. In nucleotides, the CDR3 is TGCGCCAGCAGCTTGGGCACTAGCTTTAACAATGAGCAGTTCTTC.

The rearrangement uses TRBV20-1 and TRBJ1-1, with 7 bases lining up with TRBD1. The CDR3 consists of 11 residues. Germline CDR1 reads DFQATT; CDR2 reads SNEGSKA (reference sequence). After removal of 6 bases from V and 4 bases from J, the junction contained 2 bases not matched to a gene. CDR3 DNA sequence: TGCAGTGCGGAGGGGGCCACTGAAGCTTTCTTT. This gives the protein CSAEGATEAFF.